What follows is one T cell receptor beta chain and its context. Libraries were prepared by immunoSEQ multiplex PCR; TCRdb keeps only in-frame clonotypes and omits some of them. The sample lists around 190,000 clones, approximately 85% occurring once. The entry originates in a study of cytomegalovirus exposure and HLA in healthy donors. The clonotype was recovered from a woman aged 18-29 years in good health and CMV-seronegative. Sequenced material: PBMCs.

The CDR3 loop reads CASSPHLTRESFAGELFF. CDR3 nucleotides: TGTGCCAGCAGCCCGCATCTTACGAGGGAGAGTTTTGCCGGGGAGCTGTTTTTT. The chain couples TRBV9 to TRBJ2-2; maybe TRBD2 (5 bases). The germline gives CDR1 SGDLS, CDR2 YYNGEE. The CDR3 has 18 amino acids. With 4 bases removed from V and 6 bases from J, the gap between germline ends came to 25 bases.